This entry describes one TCR beta chain. Its antigen is not known. These data belong to a study of cytomegalovirus exposure and HLA in healthy donors. Primers included in the PCR were 60 Vbeta and 13 Jbeta primers. Data came from immunoSEQ multiplex PCR; TCRdb stores just in-frame clones and leaves some out. The sample lists 95,000 to 150,000 clones; under 85% were seen once. V lost 8 bases and J lost 2, with 18 bases in between. Germline CDR1 reads SEHNR; CDR2 reads FQNEAQ (reference sequence). This CDR3 is built from 15 residues. Overall study results and limits: For most TCR beta V segments, an earlier analysis put the productive rate at about 87% or about 30% of the time.

The source material was PBMCs. This clonotype was sampled from a woman aged 40-49 years in good health and CMV-seropositive. The J gene is TRBJ1-2, the V gene TRBV7-9; D is ambiguous. The CDR3 sequence is CASAGWSDINYGYTF. The DNA of the CDR3 is TGTGCCAGCGCTGGCTGGAGCGATATAAACTATGGCTACACCTTC.